This TCR delta chain is from a study of Vδ1+ human thymocytes (dated by TCRdb to 2017 to 2018). Study-level background: The study characterised mRNA-level TRG and TRD CDR3 repertoires of highly purified Vdelta1+ thymocytes from young children as a data resource. The multiplex-based CDR3 amplicon strategy had previously been validated against 5'RACE-based CDR3 amplicon generation methods.

What the work shows at the level of the full study, not this receptor alone: Unlike the oligoclonal repertoires in peripheral blood, the thymic TRG and TRD repertoires appeared highly polyclonal, with Gaussian CDR3 length distributions. Because unexpected Vdelta2 sequences could lead to misinterpretation of bulk repertoire data, the authors recommended using highly purified populations and single-cell validation. Donors shared many TRG clonotypes (up to about 6.9x10^3), but TRD repertoires were essentially private, with at most 130 shared. Donors did not cluster by age or sex, so the analyses were not stratified by age or sex. Around a fifth of thymic TRD sequences were found to be Vdelta2 (and few were Vdelta3) despite high sort purity, in contrast to peripheral blood Vdelta1+ controls.

RNA was extracted with the RNeasy mini kit and reverse transcribed using Superscript III. CDR3 amplicons were produced by multiplex PCR using pooled V-gene forward primers and a constant-region reverse primer with Illumina adaptor overhangs. After gel purification, the amplicons were indexed with Nextera index primers during approximately 8 additional PCR cycles and then purified using AMPure XP beads. Libraries were sequenced on an Illumina MiSeq with paired-end 250 bp reads, dual indexing and roughly 19% PhiX spike-in. In the source study's methods: Read quality was checked with FastQC, and TRG read pairs were merged using ea-utils fastq-join. IMGT/HighV-QUEST was used to annotate sequences, retaining only productive sequences with an unambiguous V-gene assignment, and each clonotype was defined by an identical CDR3 sequence. VDJtools 1.1.1, tcR 2.2.3, Treemap and vegan Shannon diversity in R 3.4.4 were used for downstream analysis. Public reads were reanalyzed in TCRdb with CATT, and rows carrying the same DNA were merged afterwards. The V and J calls reflect TCRdb's pipeline rather than the authors' work. Recorded for this sample are tens of thousands of delta-chain clones; approximately 15% of them occurred a single time. Approximately 0.4% of the sample rests with the top ten.

This clone was found a few times. Its recognized antigen is unknown. It has no much larger one-base neighbor in the sample; base qualities were not kept. The CDR3 holds 21 amino acids from the cysteine to the phenylalanine. Here the CDR3 DNA is all that survives: 63 bases in frame from base 1. According to the germline V gene, CDR1 reads TSWWSYY and CDR2 reads QGS. At the junction V is shortened by 5 bases and J by 0 bases; bases outside the gene matches: 23. Thymic samples were depleted of alphabeta T cells, then CD3+ TCRVdelta1+ TCRVdelta2- thymocytes were FACS-sorted. Sorted Vdelta1+ thymocyte purity ranged from about 96% to 99.6%. The thymic specimens were obtained from about 8 paediatric patients, aged roughly 5 days to 17 months, who were having corrective cardiac surgery. Thymic tissue was dispersed and mononuclear cells isolated on a Histopaque-1077 density gradient. The staining antibodies were anti-TCRVdelta1 clone TS8.2, anti-TCRVdelta2 clone B6, anti-CD3 clone HIT3a and anti-TCRalphabeta clone IP26.

This TCR came from a girl in the first two years of life who had congenital heart surgery. This receptor chain uses TRDV1 and TRDJ1, with TRDD3 identical over 8 junction bases. Sequencing input: Vdelta1+ gamma-delta thymocytes from the thymus. The sample's cell subset or site, from its label and the paper: FACS-sorted CD3+ TCRalphabeta- TCRVdelta1+ TCRVdelta2- thymocytes. The sequence in DNA is TGTGCTCTTGGGTCAACCCCTACCCCCCGGGGGATAGGGGGGTACACCGATAAACTCATCTTT. This yields the protein CALGSTPTPRGIGGYTDKLIF.